The next 10 T cell receptor beta chains were all read from a single sample in a study of T cell changes during pregnancy in multiple sclerosis. Profiled with immunoSEQ multiplex PCR; TCRdb holds only in-frame clones, not every one. The table has about 75,000 clones, around 94% seen once. Sequenced material: CD4+ T cells from peripheral blood mononuclear cells, taken after pregnancy. The receptors were gathered from a female donor with multiple sclerosis, enrolled in a pregnancy study.

This clone was seen only once. The CDR3 reads CASSGASYEQYF. Written as DNA, the CDR3 is TGTGCCAGTAGTGGGGCCTCCTACGAGCAGTACTTC. The chain carries TRBV19 and TRBJ2-7, with a possible D match to TRBD1 (5 bases). This CDR3 contains 12 residues. CDR1 is LNHDA and CDR2 is SQIVND in the germline V gene (reference sequence). The germline V and J ends were trimmed by 5 bases and 0 bases, with 5 bases remaining between them.

V and J are TRBV29-1 and TRBJ1-2, with D perhaps TRBD1 (5 bases). Trimming left V 6 bases short and J 5 bases short, with 13 bases between. Germline values: CDR1 SQVTM, CDR2 ANQGSEA. The CDR3 totals 12 residues. CDR3 sequence (DNA): TGCAGCGTGTCTGACAGTTTATATGGCTACACCTTC. Its translation is CSVSDSLYGYTF.

This chain uses TRBV6-5 with TRBJ1-2, with D uncertain. The CDR3 runs to 14 residues. The germline V and J ends were trimmed by 0 bases and 3 bases, with 8 bases remaining between them. Germline CDR1 is MNHEY and CDR2 is SVGAGI. The CDR3 spells CASSYSHRDYGYTF. CDR3 coding DNA: TGTGCCAGCAGTTACTCCCACAGAGACTATGGCTACACCTTC.

The chain couples TRBV29-1 to TRBJ1-2; 12 nucleotides agree with TRBD1. Germline assignment: CDR1 SQVTM and CDR2 ANQGSEA. This CDR3 comprises 14 residues. With 2 bases clipped from V and 7 bases from J, the junction kept 5 bases outside the gene matches. The CDR3 bases are TGCAGCGTTGAACGGGACAGGGGGCACGGTGGCTACACCTTC. It is translated as CSVERDRGHGGYTF.

This chain links TRBV28 with TRBJ1-1, with a possible D match to TRBD1 (6 bases). The CDR3 consists of 13 residues. Trimming removed 5 bases from V and 8 bases from J, with 15 bases in between. Per germline, CDR1 MDHEN and CDR2 SYDVKM. This CDR3 reads CASSDYRVLEAFF. The DNA of the CDR3 is TGTGCCAGCAGTGATTACAGGGTTTTGGAAGCTTTCTTT.

The chain carries TRBV19 and TRBJ2-1; a possible D gene is TRBD2 (6 bases). The CDR3 is 12 residues long. Germline V gives CDR1 LNHDA, CDR2 SQIVND (reference sequence). V was cut by 1 base and J by 9 bases, with 7 bases left in between. The CDR3 DNA sequence: TGTGCCAGTAGTATAGCCGGGGGTGAGCAGTTCTTC. Translated: CASSIAGGEQFF.

The V and J genes are TRBV4-1 and TRBJ1-5; 10 bases are a match to TRBD1. The CDR3 runs 14 residues. Unmatched junction bases numbered 5, after V lost 8 bases and J lost 4 bases. Per the germline V gene, CDR1 is MGHRA and CDR2 is YSYEKL. This CDR3 is CASSPGQGNQPQHF. The CDR3 DNA is TGCGCCAGCTCACCGGGACAGGGGAATCAGCCCCAGCATTTT.

This chain uses TRBV18 with TRBJ2-2, with TRBD2 matching over 8 bases. In germline, CDR1 is KGHSH, CDR2 LQKENI. The CDR3 covers 19 residues. V trimming: 3 bases; J trimming: 3 bases; junction bases outside the gene matches: 15. The CDR3 DNA follows: TGTGCCAGCTCACCCCTCGAGGCAAGCGGGGGCGGGTACACCGGGGAGCTGTTTTTT. Its protein is CASSPLEASGGGYTGELFF.

V is TRBV7-2 and J is TRBJ2-1; 11 positions match TRBD2. The CDR3 extends over 15 amino acids. Germline CDR1 reads SGHTA; CDR2 reads FQGNSA. Germline trimming cut 2 bases from V and 10 bases from J; bases unmatched to any gene: 7. CDR3: CASSLLGTSGREQFF. CDR3 bases: TGTGCCAGCAGCTTACTAGGGACTAGCGGCAGAGAGCAGTTCTTC.

The chain carries TRBV5-1 and TRBJ2-1, with 7 positions matching TRBD2. CDR3 length equals 16 residues. The ends lost 6 bases at V and 1 base at J; junction bases unmatched: 10. Germline-derived CDR1 and CDR2 are SGHRS and YFSETQ. The CDR3 nucleotides are TGCGCCAGCAAGGGCGCGGGGGTACCTTCCTACAATGAGCAGTTCTTC. This translates into CASKGAGVPSYNEQFF.